The rows below give T cell receptor beta chains drawn from one sample of a study of blood T cell repertoires in COVID-19. Assay used: immunoSEQ multiplex PCR; TCRdb lists only in-frame clones, some missing. The data contain over 100,000 clones, about 70% of them seen just once; the ten biggest clones take up 1.5% to 2%. The sample comprised peripheral blood. The source is a woman aged 65 to 85 with acute or convalescent COVID-19. Both conserved end residues are part of each CDR3. D genes are given only for firm matches. Only part of the rows carry a size: once, few, many, or a class if the clone is expanded.

V gene	clone size	J gene	D gene	CDR3 protein	CDR3 DNA
TRBV4-3	NA	TRBJ1-2	NA	CASSITRYYGYTF	TGCGCCAGCAGCATAACCCGGTACTATGGCTACACCTTC
TRBV6-5	NA	TRBJ1-3	TRBD1	CASSYPTGTGNTIYF	TGTGCCAGCAGTTACCCGACAGGGACAGGAAACACCATATATTTT
TRBV10-3	NA	TRBJ2-7	NA	CAISESQHYEQYF	TGTGCCATCAGTGAGTCCCAACACTACGAGCAGTACTTC
TRBV6-2/TRBV6-3	NA	TRBJ1-5	NA	CASSYTNTDQPQHF	TGTGCCAGCAGTTACACAAACACCGATCAGCCCCAGCATTTT
TRBV2	NA	TRBJ1-3	TRBD1	CASRSGTGIFSGNTIYF	TGTGCCAGCAGAAGCGGGACAGGAATATTCTCTGGAAACACCATATATTTT
TRBV19	NA	TRBJ1-2	NA	CASRQAAMSGGYTF	TGTGCCAGTCGACAGGCGGCTATGTCGGGGGGCTACACCTTC
TRBV5-5	NA	TRBJ2-7	NA	CASSSSVHSYEQYF	TGTGCCAGCAGCTCTAGCGTGCACTCCTACGAGCAGTACTTC
TRBV6-5	NA	TRBJ2-3	TRBD2	CASRGLAGVDTQYF	TGTGCCAGCAGGGGACTAGCGGGAGTAGATACGCAGTATTTT
TRBV6-5	once	TRBJ2-5	TRBD1	CASSYTGQGGETQYF	TGTGCCAGCAGTTACACTGGACAGGGGGGAGAGACCCAGTACTTC
TRBV12-3/TRBV12-4	NA	TRBJ1-1	NA	CASSLEGRAFF	TGTGCCAGCAGTTTGGAGGGGAGGGCTTTCTTT
TRBV11-2	NA	TRBJ2-3	NA	CASSLGAGTDTQYF	TGTGCCAGCAGCTTAGGAGCGGGCACAGATACGCAGTATTTT
TRBV3-1/TRBV3-2	NA	TRBJ2-7	TRBD1	CASSQAGTGGDEQYF	TGTGCCAGCAGCCAAGCCGGGACAGGCGGGGACGAGCAGTACTTC
TRBV9	NA	TRBJ1-4	NA	CASSVDARTNEKLFF	TGTGCCAGCAGCGTAGATGCGAGGACTAATGAAAAACTGTTTTTT
TRBV15	NA	TRBJ1-1	NA	CATSRSAGVSPQGAFF	TGTGCCACCAGCAGGTCCGCAGGGGTCTCCCCACAAGGAGCTTTCTTT
TRBV7-2	NA	TRBJ2-7	NA	CASSWAIQRYEQYF	TGTGCCAGCAGCTGGGCCATTCAGCGGTACGAGCAGTACTTC
TRBV4-3	few	TRBJ1-4	NA	CASSQSYNEKLFF	TGCGCCAGCAGCCAATCCTACAATGAAAAACTGTTTTTT
TRBV3-1/TRBV3-2	NA	TRBJ2-1	NA	CASSQDGGPSSYNEQFF	TGTGCCAGCAGCCAAGACGGTGGCCCTAGCTCCTACAATGAGCAGTTCTTC
TRBV7-9	few	TRBJ1-1	NA	CASSLSEDRRLNTEAFF	TGTGCCAGCAGCTTATCAGAAGACAGGCGGTTGAACACTGAAGCTTTCTTT
TRBV5-1	NA	TRBJ2-7	NA	CASSLATEPYEQYF	TGCGCCAGCAGCTTGGCGACAGAGCCCTACGAGCAGTACTTC
TRBV14	NA	TRBJ1-2	NA	CASSQNRDGGYTF	TGTGCCAGCAGCCAAAACAGGGATGGTGGCTACACCTTC
TRBV4-1	NA	TRBJ1-2	TRBD1	CASSKRDRANGYTF	TGCGCCAGCAGCAAACGAGACAGGGCCAATGGCTACACCTTC
TRBV28	NA	TRBJ2-3	TRBD2	CASSFPAGDITNTQYF	TGTGCCAGCAGTTTCCCAGCGGGAGACATTACTAATACGCAGTATTTT
TRBV5-1	NA	TRBJ1-4	NA	CASSTRSPGEKLFF	TGCGCCAGCAGCACTAGGAGTCCGGGTGAAAAACTGTTTTTT
TRBV7-8	once	TRBJ1-6	NA	CASSLVSYNSPLHF	TGTGCCAGCAGCTTAGTATCTTATAATTCACCCCTCCACTTT
TRBV10-3	NA	TRBJ1-4	TRBD1	CATKQGAGLNEKLFF	TGTGCCACCAAACAGGGGGCGGGGTTGAATGAAAAACTGTTTTTT
TRBV7-2	few	TRBJ1-5	NA	CASSFIGDSNQPQHF	TGTGCCAGCAGCTTCATCGGGGATAGCAATCAGCCCCAGCATTTT
TRBV28	NA	TRBJ2-3	TRBD2	CASSPQLAGVTDTQYF	TGTGCCAGCAGTCCCCAACTAGCGGGAGTAACGGATACGCAGTATTTT